A single sample gave rise to the 7 T cell receptor beta chains below, sequenced in a study of beta chain features in type 1 diabetes. Study-level findings and limits: Type 1 diabetes patients showed a moderate but significant shortening of TCRB CDR3s in all four CD4+ subsets.

cDNA synthesis used the whole RNA isolate, giving expressed TCRB sequences. Only in-frame clones appear in the TCRdb table, and some are missing; sequencing was by immunoSEQ multiplex PCR. The table has some 370,000 clones, 8.5% to 10% seen once. These receptors' antigens are unknown. The sample comprised central memory CD4+ T cells from blood. These TCRs come from a man aged 25 to 45 with type 1 diabetes.

This clone was observed many times. DNA for the CDR3: TGTGCCATCGAGGGAGCCACAGATACGCAGTATTTT. The encoded protein is CAIEGATDTQYF. This chain connects TRBV10-3 to TRBJ2-3; D is possibly TRBD2 (5 bases). The CDR3 loop spans 12 amino acids. Trimming removed 8 bases at V and 2 bases at J, with 8 bases between. From germline, CDR1 is ENHRY and CDR2 SYGVKD.

This clone has at least ten counts. The rearrangement joins TRBV5-4 to TRBJ2-1; D may be TRBD2 (6 bases). This CDR3 has 17 residues. V was trimmed by 6 bases and J by 1 base, leaving 20 bases between them. Germline V lookup: CDR1 SGHNT, CDR2 YYREEE (reference sequence). This chain's CDR3 is CASILTPGSGSYNEQFF. CDR3 DNA: TGTGCCAGCATTCTGACCCCCGGGAGTGGTTCCTACAATGAGCAGTTCTTC.

This clone has a handful of counts. This rearrangement joins TRBV7-3 to TRBJ2-5; D call uncertain. The V gene's germline CDR1 is SGHTA and CDR2 FQGTGA. This CDR3 contains 15 residues. The V gene lost 1 base and the J gene lost 0 bases, with 9 bases spanning the gap. The CDR3 spells CASSLNSGYQETQYF. DNA for the CDR3: TGTGCCAGCAGCTTAAACTCCGGGTACCAAGAGACCCAGTACTTC. Filled out from reference TRBV7-3 and TRBJ2-5, the complete variable domain reads GAGVSQTPSNKVTEKGKYVELRCDPISGHTALYWYRQSLGQGPEFLIYFQGTGAADDSGLPNDRFFAVRPEGSVSTLKIQRTERGDSAVYLCASSLNSGYQETQYFGPGTRLLVL.

In this sample, this clone turned up a few times. This same CDR3 is encoded by further DNA sequences in the sample. The V gene is TRBV4-3, the J gene TRBJ1-4; D may be TRBD1 (5 bases). The CDR3 has 16 residues. Germline V gene sequence: CDR1 LGHNA, CDR2 YSLEER. V was pared by 0 bases and J by 4 bases, with 12 bases between. The CDR3 loop is CASSQDRGQGNEKLFF. The CDR3 DNA reads as TGCGCCAGCAGCCAAGATAGGGGTCAGGGTAATGAAAAACTGTTTTTT.

The gene calls are TRBV4-1 and TRBJ1-1; 8 positions agree with TRBD1. CDR1 and CDR2 (germline): MGHRA, YSYEKL. V lost 3 bases and J lost 4; bases outside the gene matches: 7. The CDR3 extends over 15 amino acids. The CDR3 DNA reads as TGCGCCAGCAGCCAGTCCCGGGACAGGCCCACTGAAGCTTTCTTT. Its protein product is CASSQSRDRPTEAFF.

This clone turned up a few times. This chain uses TRBV28 with TRBJ2-3; D is possibly TRBD2 (5 bases). This CDR3 has 13 residues. Germline-derived CDR1 and CDR2 are MDHEN and SYDVKM. The V and J ends lost 5 bases and 5 bases respectively, with 11 bases between them. The CDR3 here is CASSLIGKDTQYF. CDR3 bases: TGTGCCAGCAGTCTAATCGGGAAAGATACGCAGTATTTT.

Ten or more counts support this clone. The CDR3 loop reads CASSLESGGNQPQHF. As DNA, the CDR3 is TGTGCCAGCAGCTTAGAGTCAGGAGGTAATCAGCCCCAGCATTTT. The rearrangement uses TRBV13 and TRBJ1-5; no definite D call. V was cut by 1 base and J by 4 bases, with 11 bases left in between. CDR1 is PRHDT and CDR2 is FYEKMQ in the germline V gene (reference sequence). CDR3 length equals 15 residues.